This T cell receptor (beta chain) originates from a study of blood T cell repertoires in COVID-19. Participant-given clinical history determined each cohort assignment. Original processing methods: For nucleated cells, counts were estimated from reference gene primer amplification. Assay: immunoSEQ multiplex PCR; the TCRdb copy retains only in-frame clones and omits some. V, J and clone size were drawn from that table, and D and trimming were deduced from the DNA. The sample holds about 270,000 clones; around 89% are singletons and the top ten take 3%. V was pared by 1 base and J by 6 bases, with 4 bases of the junction left unmatched. Germline values: CDR1 SGHTA, CDR2 FQGNSA. The CDR3 is 15 residues long.

The rearrangement joins TRBV7-2 to TRBJ2-7; 12 nucleotides agree with TRBD1. Sequenced sample: PBMCs or T cells enriched from blood (not recorded which). The origin of this receptor is a woman between 45 and 60 years old who had recovered from COVID-19. The CDR3 DNA reads TGTGCCAGCAGCTTAGTAGGGACAGGGGGCTCCGAGCAGTACTTC. Its protein is CASSLVGTGGSEQYF.